The next 8 T cell receptor beta chains were all read from a single sample in a study of blood T cell repertoires in COVID-19. Assay: immunoSEQ multiplex PCR; the TCRdb copy retains only in-frame clones and omits some. The data contain about 380,000 clones, roughly 91% of them singletons. Sequences were obtained from PBMCs or T cells enriched from blood (not recorded which). The receptor source for this set is a woman aged 18-29 years who had recovered from COVID-19.

This clone showed up just once. This sequence joins TRBV5-6 and TRBJ1-5; 8 positions agree with TRBD1. CDR1 and CDR2 (germline): SGHDT, YYEEEE. V lost 4 bases, J lost 5 bases, and 5 bases stayed unmatched. CDR3 length: 14 residues. The CDR3 spells CASSMTGVDQPQHF. CDR3 nucleotides: TGTGCCAGCAGCATGACAGGGGTGGATCAGCCCCAGCATTTT.

The rearrangement links TRBV18 to TRBJ1-2, with a tentative D call TRBD1 (6 bases). Germline V lookup: CDR1 KGHSH, CDR2 LQKENI. The CDR3 has 14 amino acids. The V end was cut by 6 bases, the J end by 4 bases, with 15 bases between. CDR3 bases: TGTGCCAGCTCCCCGCAGGGGTTCGTCTATGGCTACACCTTC. Encoded protein: CASSPQGFVYGYTF.

J is TRBJ1-3 and V is TRBV12-5; D is ambiguous. CDR3 size: 14 residues. CDR1 is LGHNT, CDR2 FRNRAP, per germline. The V end was cut by 0 bases, the J end by 4 bases, with 7 bases between. CDR3 loop: CASGLVLEGNTIYF. In DNA form, the CDR3 reads TGTGCTAGTGGTTTGGTACTAGAGGGAAACACCATATATTTT. The complete variable domain, with remaining parts taken from reference TRBV12-5 and TRBJ1-3, reads DARVTQTPRHKVTEMGQEVTMRCQPILGHNTVFWYRQTMMQGLELLAYFRNRAPLDDSGMPKDRFSAEMPDATLATLKIQPSEPRDSAVYFCASGLVLEGNTIYFGEGSWLTVV.

The rearrangement uses TRBV7-9 and TRBJ2-3; TRBD1 is a possible D gene (5 bases). Trimming took off 5 bases at V and 6 bases at J, with 18 bases between the two ends. The germline gives CDR1 SEHNR, CDR2 FQNEAQ (reference sequence). The CDR3 loop spans 15 amino acids. The CDR3 DNA sequence: TGTGCCAGCAGCCCCTACCAGGGCCGTTTTGATACGCAGTATTTT. Protein sequence: CASSPYQGRFDTQYF. Variable domain in full (rest from reference TRBV7-9 and TRBJ2-3): DTGVSQNPRHKITKRGQNVTFRCDPISEHNRLYWYRQTLGQGPEFLTYFQNEAQLEKSRLLSDRFSAERPKGSFSTLEIQRTEQGDSAMYLCASSPYQGRFDTQYFGPGTRLTVL.

This sequence joins TRBV6-1 and TRBJ2-3; possible D gene TRBD2, 6 bases. Germline CDR1 and CDR2: MNHNS and SASEGT. Trimming cost V 4 bases and J 0 bases, with 14 bases left between them. The CDR3 contains 16 residues. CDR3 protein: CASSVGTWSSTDTQYF. CDR3 nucleotides: TGTGCCAGCAGTGTTGGGACTTGGTCTAGCACAGATACGCAGTATTTT.

V gene TRBV12-3 or TRBV12-4 combines with J gene TRBJ2-3; a possible D gene is TRBD2 (5 bases). Trimming stripped 5 bases from V and 2 bases from J, with 8 bases between. The CDR3 covers 13 residues. The DNA for the CDR3 is TGTGCCAGCAGTCGACTACTCACAGATACGCAGTATTTT. As protein: CASSRLLTDTQYF.

About this clone: Other nucleotide sequences in the sample specify the same CDR3. This chain connects TRBV28 to TRBJ2-5; D perhaps matches TRBD1 (6 bases). The germline CDR1 and CDR2 sequences are MDHEN and SYDVKM. This CDR3 is 13 amino acids long. Trimming pared 3 bases from V and 2 bases from J, leaving 7 bases between. DNA of the CDR3: TGTGCCAGCAGTTTTAGGGGGCAAGAGACCCAGTACTTC. Translating it yields CASSFRGQETQYF.

The chain combines TRBV20-1 with TRBJ2-5; D remains unclear. Trimming cost V 3 bases and J 5 bases, with 7 bases left between them. This CDR3 region has 11 residues. Germline V CDR1 and CDR2: DFQATT, SNEGSKA (reference sequence). The CDR3 loop reads CSARRPETQYF. CDR3 sequence (DNA): TGCAGTGCTAGGCGGCCGGAGACCCAGTACTTC.